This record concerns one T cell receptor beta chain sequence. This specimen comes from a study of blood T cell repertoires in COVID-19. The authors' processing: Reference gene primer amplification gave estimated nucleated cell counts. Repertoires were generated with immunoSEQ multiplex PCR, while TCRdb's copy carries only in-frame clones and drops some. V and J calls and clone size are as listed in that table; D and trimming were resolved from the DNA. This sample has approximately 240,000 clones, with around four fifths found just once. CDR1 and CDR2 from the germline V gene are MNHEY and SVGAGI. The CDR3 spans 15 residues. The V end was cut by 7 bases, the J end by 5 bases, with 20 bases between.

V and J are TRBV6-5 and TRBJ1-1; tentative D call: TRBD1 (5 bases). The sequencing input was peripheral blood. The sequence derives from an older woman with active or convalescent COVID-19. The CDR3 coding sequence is TGTGCCAGCAAGAAGTCCGGGACTATAGGAACTGAAGCTTTCTTT. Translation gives CASKKSGTIGTEAFF.